The source of this T cell receptor beta chain is a study of blood T cell repertoires in COVID-19. The germline gives CDR1 SGDLS, CDR2 YYNGEE. CDR3 length: 15 residues. Germline trimming cut 2 bases from V and 5 bases from J; bases unmatched to any gene: 6. Using immunoSEQ multiplex PCR, the repertoire was profiled, and TCRdb retains in-frame clones only, with some absent. Among around 50,000 clones, 65% to 85% were seen once, and the ten largest hold 15% to 20%. The sample taken for sequencing was peripheral blood. V and J are TRBV9 and TRBJ1-5; 8 nucleotides agree with TRBD1. The receptor comes from a human donor with active or convalescent COVID-19. The donor label of this sample is uncertain. The CDR3 region is CASSVGQGRDQPQHF. In DNA, the CDR3 is TGTGCCAGCAGCGTCGGACAGGGCCGGGATCAGCCCCAGCATTTT.